One T cell receptor (beta chain) is described in this entry. The target of this receptor is not known. No qualities accompany the bases; no much larger clone lies one base away. The CDR3 starts with the cysteine, ends with the phenylalanine, and has 17 residues. The read is trimmed to its CDR3 DNA, 51 bases read in frame from base 1. CDR1 and CDR2 were assigned from the germline V gene as SGHNT and YENEEA. Unmatched junction bases come to 15, with V trimmed by 6 bases and J by 5 bases. Collaborating institutions collected whole blood in K2EDTA tubes following their own protocols. For TCRbeta analysis, collaborator samples were shipped as frozen whole blood, as isolated PBMCs, or as DNA extracted from either sample type. This entry comes from a study of blood T cell repertoires in COVID-19 (dated by TCRdb to about 2020). Some background on the complete study: Samples covering the acute and convalescent phases of COVID-19 were provided by collaborators in the United States, Italy and Spain. Where available, HLA class I and class II types were obtained from metadata supplied by the sample provider rather than from assay-based typing. The prospective study material was composed of cDNA or gDNA derived from T cells, B-cell-depleted T cells, or PBMCs. A de-identified subject ID, COVID-19 status, age in years and sex were almost always included in the sample metadata. Deeply sampled blood TCRbeta repertoires from subjects exposed to, actively infected with, or recovered from COVID-19 were included in the dataset. The repertoires were made available in a free public database intended to serve as a resource for research on the immune response to SARS-CoV-2. The samples were drawn from two sources: the first 160 participants of the ongoing ImmuneRACE study, and over 1,000 subjects contributed by 6 global collaborators.

TCRbeta CDR3 regions were amplified from genomic DNA using the immunoSEQ Assay, a bias-controlled multiplex PCR. The original methods were these. The number of nucleated cells in each sample was estimated from the amplification of reference gene primers within the assay. To quantify the absolute abundance of each unique TCRbeta CDR3 rearrangement, sequence reads were collapsed and filtered. For each sample, productive Simpson clonality was calculated by taking the square root of Simpson's diversity index across productive rearrangements. TCRdb's version of the immuneACCESS table is confined to in-frame rearrangements and falls short of the full clone set. An unresolved V gene accounts for under half of the shortfall where checked; the remainder is of unknown origin. V and J calls and clone size are as listed in that table; D and trimming were resolved from the DNA. This sample gives approximately 150,000 clones in total; more than 75% of them show up just once. The ten largest clones represent 8.5% to 9% of the sample.

Broader findings and caveats from the paper: How much clinical and demographic metadata was included differed by source and by participant, and the metadata was provided uncurated.

The TCR comes from a woman between 50 and 59 years old with active or convalescent COVID-19. The specimen was peripheral blood. The rearrangement combines TRBV11-3 with TRBJ1-4, with 7 bases aligning to TRBD1. The nucleotides read TGTGCCAGCAGACAGTTAAAGGGGACAGACCAAAATGAAAAACTGTTTTTT. The encoded protein is CASRQLKGTDQNEKLFF.